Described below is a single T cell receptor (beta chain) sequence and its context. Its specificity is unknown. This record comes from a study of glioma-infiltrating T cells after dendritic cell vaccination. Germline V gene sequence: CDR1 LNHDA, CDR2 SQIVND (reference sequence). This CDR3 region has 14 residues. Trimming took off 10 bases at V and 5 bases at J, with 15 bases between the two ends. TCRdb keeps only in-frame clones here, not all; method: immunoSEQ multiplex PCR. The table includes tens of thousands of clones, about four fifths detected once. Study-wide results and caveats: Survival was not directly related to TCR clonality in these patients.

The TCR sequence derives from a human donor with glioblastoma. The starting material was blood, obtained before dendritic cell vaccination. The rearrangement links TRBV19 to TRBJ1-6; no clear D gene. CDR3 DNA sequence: TGTGCCACTTCGGTTGACGGGAATAATTCACCCCTCCACTTT. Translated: CATSVDGNNSPLHF.